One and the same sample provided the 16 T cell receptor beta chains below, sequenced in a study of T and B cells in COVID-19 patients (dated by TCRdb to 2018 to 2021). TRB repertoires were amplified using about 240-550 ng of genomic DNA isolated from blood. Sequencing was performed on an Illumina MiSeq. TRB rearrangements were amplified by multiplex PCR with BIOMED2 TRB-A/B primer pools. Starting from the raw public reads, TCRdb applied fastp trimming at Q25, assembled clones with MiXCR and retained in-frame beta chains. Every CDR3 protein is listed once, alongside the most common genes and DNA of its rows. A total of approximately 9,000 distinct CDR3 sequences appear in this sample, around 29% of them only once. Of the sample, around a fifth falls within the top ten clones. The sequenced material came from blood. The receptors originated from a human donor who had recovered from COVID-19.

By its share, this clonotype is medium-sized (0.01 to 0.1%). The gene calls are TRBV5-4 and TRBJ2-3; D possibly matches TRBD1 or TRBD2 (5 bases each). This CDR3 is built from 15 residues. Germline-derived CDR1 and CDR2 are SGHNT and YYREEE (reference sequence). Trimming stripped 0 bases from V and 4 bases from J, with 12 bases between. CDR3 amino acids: CASSLGGGGSDTQYF. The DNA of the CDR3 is TGTGCCAGCAGCTTGGGTGGGGGTGGCTCAGATACGCAGTATTTT.

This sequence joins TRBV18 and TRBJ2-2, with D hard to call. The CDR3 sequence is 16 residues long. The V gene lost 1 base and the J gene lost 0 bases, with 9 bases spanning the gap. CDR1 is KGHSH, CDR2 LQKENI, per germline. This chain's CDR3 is CASSPLASTNTGELFF. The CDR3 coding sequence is TGTGCCAGCTCACCACTAGCCTCTACGAACACCGGGGAGCTGTTTTTT.

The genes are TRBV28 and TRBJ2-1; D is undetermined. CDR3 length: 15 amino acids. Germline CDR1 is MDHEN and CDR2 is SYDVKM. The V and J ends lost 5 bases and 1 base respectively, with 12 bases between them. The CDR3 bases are TGTGCCAGCAGTCTCGCAGCCTTATCCTACAATGAGCAGTTCTTC. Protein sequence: CASSLAALSYNEQFF.

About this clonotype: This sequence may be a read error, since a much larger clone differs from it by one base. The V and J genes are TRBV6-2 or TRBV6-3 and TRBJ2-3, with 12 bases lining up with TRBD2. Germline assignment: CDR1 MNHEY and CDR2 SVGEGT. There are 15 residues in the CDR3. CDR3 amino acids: CDSSSSGGAGDTQYF. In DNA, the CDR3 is TGTGACAGCAGTTCTAGCGGGGGGGCAGGAGATACGCAGTATTTT.

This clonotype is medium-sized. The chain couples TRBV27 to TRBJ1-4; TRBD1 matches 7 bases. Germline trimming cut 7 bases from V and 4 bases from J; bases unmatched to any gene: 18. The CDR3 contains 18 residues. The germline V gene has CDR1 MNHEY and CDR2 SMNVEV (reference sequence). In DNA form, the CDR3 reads TGTGCCAGCAAGGGACAGACGCACACTATTAATCGTAATGAAAAACTGTTTTTT. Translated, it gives CASKGQTHTINRNEKLFF.

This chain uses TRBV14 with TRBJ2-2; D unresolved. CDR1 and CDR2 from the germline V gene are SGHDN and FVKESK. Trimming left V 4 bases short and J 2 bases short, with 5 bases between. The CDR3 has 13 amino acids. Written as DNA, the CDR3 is TGTGCCAGCAGCCCGGGTAACACCGGGGAGCTGTTTTTT. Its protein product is CASSPGNTGELFF.

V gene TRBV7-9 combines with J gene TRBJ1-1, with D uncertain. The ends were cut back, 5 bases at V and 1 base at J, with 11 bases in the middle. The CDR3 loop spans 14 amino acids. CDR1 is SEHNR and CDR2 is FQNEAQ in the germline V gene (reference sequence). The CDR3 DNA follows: TGTGCCAGCAGCCGGGAGTCCCAGAACACTGAAGCTTTCTTT. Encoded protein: CASSRESQNTEAFF.

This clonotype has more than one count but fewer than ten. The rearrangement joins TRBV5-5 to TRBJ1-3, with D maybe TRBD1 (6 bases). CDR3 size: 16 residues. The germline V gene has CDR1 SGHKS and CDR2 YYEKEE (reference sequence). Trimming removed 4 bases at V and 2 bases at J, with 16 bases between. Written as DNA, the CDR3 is TGTGCCAGCAGCCCCACCCCTACAGGGACTGGAAACACCATATATTTT. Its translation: CASSPTPTGTGNTIYF. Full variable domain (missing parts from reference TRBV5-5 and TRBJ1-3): DAGVTQSPTHLIKTRGQQVTLRCSPISGHKSVSWYQQVLGQGPQFIFQYYEKEERGRGNFPDRFSARQFPNYSSELNVNALLLGDSALYLCASSPTPTGTGNTIYFGEGSWLTVV.

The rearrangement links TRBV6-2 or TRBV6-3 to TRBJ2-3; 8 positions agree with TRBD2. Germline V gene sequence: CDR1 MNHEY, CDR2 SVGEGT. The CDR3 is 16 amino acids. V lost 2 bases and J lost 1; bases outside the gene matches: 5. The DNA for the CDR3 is TGTGCCAGCAGTTACCCCGCGGGGGGACGCACAGATACGCAGTATTTT. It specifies CASSYPAGGRTDTQYF.

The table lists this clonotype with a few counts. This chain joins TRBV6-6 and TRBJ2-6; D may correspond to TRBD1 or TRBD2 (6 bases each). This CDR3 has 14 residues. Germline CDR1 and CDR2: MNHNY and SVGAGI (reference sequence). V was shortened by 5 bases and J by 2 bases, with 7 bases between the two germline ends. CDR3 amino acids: CASSRGAGANVLTF. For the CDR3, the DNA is TGTGCCAGCAGTAGGGGGGCTGGGGCCAACGTCCTGACTTTC.

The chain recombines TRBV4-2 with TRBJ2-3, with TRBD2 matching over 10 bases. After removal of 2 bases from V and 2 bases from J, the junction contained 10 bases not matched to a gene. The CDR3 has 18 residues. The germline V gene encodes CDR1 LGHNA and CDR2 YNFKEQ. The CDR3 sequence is CASSQQRGGQLSTDTQYF. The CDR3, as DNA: TGTGCCAGCAGCCAACAGCGGGGGGGCCAATTGTCCACAGATACGCAGTATTTT.

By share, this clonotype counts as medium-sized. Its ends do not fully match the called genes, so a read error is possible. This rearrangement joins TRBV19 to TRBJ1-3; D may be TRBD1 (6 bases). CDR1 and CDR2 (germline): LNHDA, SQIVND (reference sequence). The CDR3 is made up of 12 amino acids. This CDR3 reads CASSISQGGGLF. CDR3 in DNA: TGTGCCAGTAGTATAAGTCAAGGGGGGGGGCTATTT. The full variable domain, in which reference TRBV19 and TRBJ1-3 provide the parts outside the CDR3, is DGGITQSPKYLFRKEGQNVTLSCEQNLNHDAMYWYRQDPGQGLRLIYYSQIVNDFQKGDIAEGYSVSREKKESFPLTVTSAQKNPTAFYLCASSISQGGGLFGEGSWLTVV.

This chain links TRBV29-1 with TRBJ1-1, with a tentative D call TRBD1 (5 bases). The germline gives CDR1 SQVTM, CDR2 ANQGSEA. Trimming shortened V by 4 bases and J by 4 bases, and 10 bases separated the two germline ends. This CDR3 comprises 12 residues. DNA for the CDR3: TGCAGCGTTGTGGCGGGGGGCACTGAAGCTTTCTTT. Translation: CSVVAGGTEAFF.

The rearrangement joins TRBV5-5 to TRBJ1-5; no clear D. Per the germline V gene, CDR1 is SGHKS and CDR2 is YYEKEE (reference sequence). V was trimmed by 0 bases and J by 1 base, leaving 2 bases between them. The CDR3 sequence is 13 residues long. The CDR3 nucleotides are TGTGCCAGCAGCTTGGAAAGCAATCAGCCCCAGCATTTT. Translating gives CASSLESNQPQHF.

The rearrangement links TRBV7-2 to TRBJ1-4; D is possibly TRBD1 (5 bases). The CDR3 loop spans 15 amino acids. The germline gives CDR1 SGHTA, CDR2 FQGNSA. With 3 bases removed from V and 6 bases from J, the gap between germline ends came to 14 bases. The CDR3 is CASSLGGRRHEKLFF. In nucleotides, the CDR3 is TGTGCCAGCAGCTTGGGGGGGAGGAGGCATGAAAAACTGTTTTTT. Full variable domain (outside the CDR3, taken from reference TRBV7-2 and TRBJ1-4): GAGVSQSPSNKVTEKGKDVELRCDPISGHTALYWYRQSLGQGLEFLIYFQGNSAPDKSGLPSDRFSAERTGGSVSTLTIQRTQQEDSAVYLCASSLGGRRHEKLFFGSGTQLSVL.

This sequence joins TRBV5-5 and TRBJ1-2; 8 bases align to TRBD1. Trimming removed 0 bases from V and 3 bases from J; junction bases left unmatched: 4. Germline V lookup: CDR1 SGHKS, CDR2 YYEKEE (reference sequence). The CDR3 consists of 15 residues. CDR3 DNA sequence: TGTGCCAGCAGCTTGGCCCCGGACAGGGACTATGGCTACACCTTC. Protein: CASSLAPDRDYGYTF.